The next 17 T cell receptor beta chains were all read from a single sample in a study of blood T cell repertoires in COVID-19. TCRdb's copy holds only in-frame clones and misses some; the assay was immunoSEQ multiplex PCR. Of 90,000 to 120,000 clones listed, roughly 84% are singletons. The material sequenced was peripheral blood. Receptor source: a human donor in a cohort sampled during active COVID-19.

V usage is TRBV24-1 and J usage is TRBJ2-7; D perhaps matches TRBD2 (5 bases). This CDR3 region has 14 residues. CDR1 KGHDR and CDR2 SFDVKD come from the germline V gene. The V end was cut by 3 bases, the J end by 3 bases, with 11 bases between. The CDR3 sequence: CATSDEGRDYEQYV. The CDR3 DNA reads as TGTGCCACCAGTGATGAGGGTCGAGACTACGAGCAGTACGTC.

DNA for the CDR3: TGTGCCAGCAGCGTAGGCATGACGGGGGCTGAAGCTTTCTTT. This gives the protein CASSVGMTGAEAFF. This sequence joins TRBV9 and TRBJ1-1; a weak D match, TRBD1 (5 bases). The V end lost 0 bases, the J end lost 6 bases, and 12 bases lay between the germline ends. The CDR3 totals 14 residues. Germline V CDR1 and CDR2: SGDLS, YYNGEE. The full variable domain, in which reference TRBV9 and TRBJ1-1 provide the parts outside the CDR3, is DSGVTQTPKHLITATGQRVTLRCSPRSGDLSVYWYQQSLDQGLQFLIQYYNGEERAKGNILERFSAQQFPDLHSELNLSSLELGDSALYFCASSVGMTGAEAFFGQGTRLTVV.

The CDR3 region is CAISGVDEQFF. The CDR3 nucleotides are TGTGCCATCAGTGGAGTCGATGAGCAGTTCTTC. This chain uses TRBV10-3 with TRBJ2-1; D gene uncertain. V was trimmed by 4 bases and J by 8 bases, leaving 6 bases between them. The CDR3 loop spans 11 amino acids. Per the germline V gene, CDR1 is ENHRY and CDR2 is SYGVKD.

The chain combines TRBV29-1 with TRBJ2-7, with 9 nucleotides matching TRBD1. The CDR3 has 13 amino acids. Germline V gene lookup returns CDR1 SQVTM and CDR2 ANQGSEA. V lost 6 bases and J lost 6; bases outside the gene matches: 9. CDR3 nucleotides: TGCAGCGTGGTGGGACAGGGTGTAGGCGAGCAGTACTTC. Encoded protein: CSVVGQGVGEQYF.

This sequence joins TRBV7-2 and TRBJ2-7, with D possibly TRBD1 on 6 matching bases. The CDR3 length is 13 residues. V lost 7 bases, J lost 2 bases, and 12 bases lay in between. CDR1 SGHTA and CDR2 FQGNSA come from the germline V gene. The CDR3 DNA reads TGTGCCAGCACCATAGGGGGTACCTACGAGCAGTACTTC. It specifies CASTIGGTYEQYF.

This clone was counted only a few times. The chain is built from TRBV12-3 or TRBV12-4 and TRBJ1-1; possibly TRBD1 for D (6 bases). Deletions cut 6 bases from V and 9 bases from J, with 14 bases between. This CDR3 contains 12 residues. As DNA, the CDR3 is TGTGCCAGCAGCCCCGAGGGGGGGAAAGCTTTCTTT. Protein sequence: CASSPEGGKAFF.

This CDR3 reads CASSAGDSYQPQHF. DNA for the CDR3: TGTGCCAGCAGCGCGGGGGACAGCTATCAGCCCCAGCATTTT. The chain couples TRBV9 to TRBJ1-5; TRBD1 agrees at 7 bases. CDR1 is SGDLS, CDR2 YYNGEE, per germline. CDR3 length: 14 amino acids. The V and J ends lost 3 bases and 5 bases, in that order; junction bases with no gene match: 5.

The chain carries TRBV5-3 and TRBJ2-4, with D maybe TRBD2 (5 bases). TRBV5-3 belongs to the ORF category, with a function that is uncertain. The V end was cut by 3 bases, the J end by 0 bases, with 10 bases between. The CDR3 length is 15 residues. The CDR3 here is CARSSRELAKNIQYF. DNA for the CDR3: TGTGCCAGAAGCTCCCGGGAACTAGCCAAAAACATTCAGTACTTC.

This chain connects TRBV7-2 to TRBJ2-1; TRBD2 matches at 11 bases. Germline V gives CDR1 SGHTA, CDR2 FQGNSA. V dropped 6 bases and J dropped 3; count of bases not matched to a gene: 7. The CDR3 extends over 16 amino acids. CDR3 region: CASRAGTSGNYNEQFF. The CDR3, as DNA: TGTGCCAGCAGGGCCGGGACTAGCGGTAACTACAATGAGCAGTTCTTC.

This chain links TRBV5-5 with TRBJ1-1; D unresolved. The germline V gene has CDR1 SGHKS and CDR2 YYEKEE (reference sequence). This CDR3 is built from 16 residues. V lost 4 bases, J lost 2 bases, and 18 bases lay in between. The CDR3 loop is CASSLTRGSENTEAFF. The CDR3 bases are TGTGCCAGCAGCCTTACTAGAGGCAGCGAAAACACTGAAGCTTTCTTT. The full variable domain, completed using reference TRBV5-5 and TRBJ1-1, is DAGVTQSPTHLIKTRGQQVTLRCSPISGHKSVSWYQQVLGQGPQFIFQYYEKEERGRGNFPDRFSARQFPNYSSELNVNALLLGDSALYLCASSLTRGSENTEAFFGQGTRLTVV.

The V and J genes are TRBV7-3 and TRBJ2-3, with 9 positions matching TRBD1. This CDR3 region has 14 residues. J was trimmed by 4 bases and V by 5 bases; bases with no gene match: 4. Germline lookup yields CDR1 SGHTA and CDR2 FQGTGA. CDR3 amino acids: CASSDRTGADTQYF. DNA of the CDR3: TGTGCCAGCAGCGACCGGACAGGGGCAGATACGCAGTATTTT.

The chain recombines TRBV6-2 or TRBV6-3 with TRBJ1-5; no clear D gene. V lost 5 bases to trimming and J lost 4 bases, with 18 bases between them. The CDR3 is 16 amino acids. Germline CDR1 reads MNHEY; CDR2 reads SVGEGT. The CDR3: CASSTLQTLLNQPQHF. In DNA, the CDR3 is TGTGCCAGCAGTACCCTACAGACATTACTTAATCAGCCCCAGCATTTT.

The J gene is TRBJ2-7, the V gene TRBV29-1, with TRBD2 matching over 12 bases. The CDR3 runs 13 residues. Per the germline V gene, CDR1 is SQVTM and CDR2 is ANQGSEA. V lost 4 bases and J lost 4; bases outside the gene matches: 2. The CDR3 nucleotides read TGCAGCGTTGTCGGGACTAGCGGGTACGAGCAGTACTTC. Translating gives CSVVGTSGYEQYF.

The chain joins TRBV2 to TRBJ2-6; perhaps TRBD1 as D (6 bases). Looked up from germline, CDR1 is SNHLY and CDR2 is FYNNEI. This CDR3 region has 14 residues. The V end lost 7 bases, the J end lost 2 bases, and 9 bases lay between the germline ends. The CDR3 is CASKGDTGANVLTF. The DNA of the CDR3 is TGTGCCAGCAAAGGGGACACTGGGGCCAACGTCCTGACTTTC.

The rearrangement uses TRBV7-2 and TRBJ2-3; 7 nucleotides align to TRBD2. CDR3 length equals 15 residues. Germline CDR1 SGHTA, CDR2 FQGNSA. Trimming cost V 5 bases and J 2 bases; bases outside gene matches: 7. The CDR3 reads CASSNPGTNTDTQYF. In nucleotides, the CDR3 is TGTGCCAGCAGCAACCCCGGGACTAACACAGATACGCAGTATTTT. The full variable domain, completed using reference TRBV7-2 and TRBJ2-3, is GAGVSQSPSNKVTEKGKDVELRCDPISGHTALYWYRQSLGQGLEFLIYFQGNSAPDKSGLPSDRFSAERTGGSVSTLTIQRTQQEDSAVYLCASSNPGTNTDTQYFGPGTRLTVL.

The chain is built from TRBV30 and TRBJ2-6; tentative D call: TRBD1 (6 bases). V dropped 8 bases and J dropped 2 bases, with 10 bases sitting between them. Germline-derived CDR1 and CDR2 are GTSNPN and SVGIG (reference sequence). CDR3 length: 13 amino acids. CDR3 in amino acids: CAGDRTGANVLTF. In DNA form, the CDR3 reads TGTGCCGGAGACAGGACTGGGGCCAACGTCCTGACTTTC.

The chain employs TRBV24-1 and TRBJ2-3; D may be TRBD2 (7 bases). CDR3 length: 16 residues. Germline values: CDR1 KGHDR, CDR2 SFDVKD. V was clipped by 2 bases and J by 4 bases, with 15 bases between them. As DNA, the CDR3 is TGTGCCACCAGTGATTCCGGACTAGAGGGGGCAGATACGCAGTATTTT. Amino acid sequence: CATSDSGLEGADTQYF.